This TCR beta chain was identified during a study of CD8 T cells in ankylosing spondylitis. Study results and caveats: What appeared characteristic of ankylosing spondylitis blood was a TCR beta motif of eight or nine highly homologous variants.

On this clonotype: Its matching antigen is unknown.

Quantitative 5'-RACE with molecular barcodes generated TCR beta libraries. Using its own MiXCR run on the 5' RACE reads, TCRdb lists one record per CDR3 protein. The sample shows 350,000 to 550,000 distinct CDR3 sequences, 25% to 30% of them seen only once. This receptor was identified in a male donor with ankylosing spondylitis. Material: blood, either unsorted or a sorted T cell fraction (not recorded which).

The CDR3 region has the DNA TGTGCCAGCAGCCGCAGGGGACAGGGGGATGAAAAACTGTTTTTT. Its translation is CASSRRGQGDEKLFF. The chain links TRBV14 to TRBJ1-4, with 11 bases lining up with TRBD1. The trim removed 4 bases at V and 6 bases at J, leaving 4 bases unmatched. Per the germline V gene, CDR1 is SGHDN and CDR2 is FVKESK. The length of the CDR3 is 15 residues.